The text below deals with one T cell receptor beta chain. Its antigen is unknown. Trimming at V came to 0 bases and at J to 1 base, leaving 3 bases not matched to a gene. This CDR3 region has 15 residues. The germline CDR1 and CDR2 sequences are SGHRS and YFSETQ. PCR primers comprised 60 Vbeta and 13 Jbeta primers. Only in-frame clones appear in the TCRdb table, and some are missing; sequencing was by immunoSEQ multiplex PCR. The sample lists roughly 130,000 clones; nearly 85% were seen once. This record belongs to a study of cytomegalovirus exposure and HLA in healthy donors. Study-level points and caveats: According to a later analysis, donors in an Asian-associated ancestry cluster reportedly had fewer N-insertions than the roughly 720-donor mean.

The source material was PBMCs. The V and J genes are TRBV5-1 and TRBJ2-7; 8 bases are a match to TRBD1. The source of this sequence is a boy aged 5-17 years in good health and CMV-seronegative. DNA for the CDR3: TGCGCCAGCAGCTTGGACAGGGGGTTTTCCTACGAGCAGTACTTC. Protein product: CASSLDRGFSYEQYF.